This T cell receptor beta chain was sequenced in a study of vaccination and CD4 T cells after COVID-19. This CDR3 has 11 residues. Germline V gene sequence: CDR1 SNHLY, CDR2 FYNNEI. On this clonotype itself: Its antigen remains unknown. The junction differs from germline at one of its ends, possibly a read error.

The Oncomine TCR Beta short-read assay generated sequence data from the DNA of cultured CD4+ T cells. TCRdb analysed the PCR reads with MiXCR anew, one entry per CDR3 protein. The table includes around 8,000 distinct CDR3 sequences, approximately 40% detected once. As for treatment: approximately 9-day PBMC culture with coronavirus spike peptide pools or control peptides (ViraFEST assay). Unexposed donor CD4+ T cells predated the COVID-19 pandemic, collected 2011-2018. PBMCs were cultured at around 2 million per well with around 9.5 IU/ml IL-2 and approximately 9.6 ug/ml peptide pools. The sequence was collected from a human donor in good health. Input material: CD4+ T cells from blood, cultured in vitro. This sequence joins TRBV2 and TRBJ1-2; D might be TRBD1 (5 bases). CDR3 DNA: TGTGCCAGTAGTTCAGGGCTCACCGGGGTTTTC. It specifies CASSSGLTGVF.